This T cell receptor beta chain was observed in a study of T cells after yellow fever vaccination. Study-wide findings and caveats: Abundant bulk-population clonotypes could contaminate the FACS-sorted repertoires.

This clonotype was detected ten times or more. Its antigen is as yet unknown. The germline V gene encodes CDR1 DFQATT and CDR2 SNEGSKA (reference sequence). V shed 8 bases and J shed 5 bases, with 14 bases lying between them. This CDR3 is 12 amino acids long. MiXCR, applied by TCRdb to the 5' RACE reads, yields one record per CDR3 protein. The table has 110,000 or so distinct CDR3 sequences, more than 5.5% seen once; the top ten hold around 2.6%. Source: CD4+ T cells sorted from PBMCs, taken around 45 days after the first yellow fever vaccination. This chain links TRBV20-1 with TRBJ2-3; the D is unclear. The source of this sequence is a man younger than 30 who received the YFV17D yellow fever vaccine. Written as DNA, the CDR3 is TGCAGTATTAGGGCTGGGGTAGATACGCAGTATTTT. Its protein is CSIRAGVDTQYF.